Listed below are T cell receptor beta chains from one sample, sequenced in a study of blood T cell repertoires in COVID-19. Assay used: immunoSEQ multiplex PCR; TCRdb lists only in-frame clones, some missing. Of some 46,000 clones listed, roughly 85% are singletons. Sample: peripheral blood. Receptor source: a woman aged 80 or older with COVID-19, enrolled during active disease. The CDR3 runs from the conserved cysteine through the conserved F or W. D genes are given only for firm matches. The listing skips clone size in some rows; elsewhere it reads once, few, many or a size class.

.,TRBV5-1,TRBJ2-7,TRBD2,CASSRGTSGSSAYEQYF,TGCGCCAGCAGCCGCGGGACTAGCGGGAGTAGCGCCTACGAGCAGTACTTC
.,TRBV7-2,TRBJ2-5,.,CASSPRVGGETQYF,TGTGCCAGCAGCCCCCGGGTAGGCGGTGAGACCCAGTACTTC
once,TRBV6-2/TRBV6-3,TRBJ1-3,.,CASSYSVDRSSGNTIYF,TGTGCCAGCAGTTACTCGGTCGACAGGAGCTCTGGAAACACCATATATTTT
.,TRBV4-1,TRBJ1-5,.,CASSQNRRYNQPQHF,TGCGCCAGCAGCCAAAACAGGCGCTACAATCAGCCCCAGCATTTT
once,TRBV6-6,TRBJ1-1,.,CASSYSAGIGTEAFF,TGTGCCAGCAGTTACTCGGCAGGGATTGGCACTGAAGCTTTCTTT
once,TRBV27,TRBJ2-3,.,CASSSKQAYTDTQYF,TGTGCCAGCAGTAGCAAACAGGCCTACACAGATACGCAGTATTTT
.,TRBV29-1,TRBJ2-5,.,CSVGKLQYQETQYF,TGCAGCGTTGGTAAGCTTCAATACCAAGAGACCCAGTACTTC
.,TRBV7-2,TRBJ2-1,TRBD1,CASSSLGQGYNEQFF,TGTGCCAGCAGCTCACTGGGACAGGGGTACAATGAGCAGTTCTTC
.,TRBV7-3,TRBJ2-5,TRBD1,CASSLMGTDQETQYF,TGTGCCAGCAGCTTAATGGGGACAGACCAAGAGACCCAGTACTTC
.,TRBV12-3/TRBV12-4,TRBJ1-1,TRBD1,CASRDRVPTEAFF,TGTGCCAGCCGGGACAGGGTTCCCACTGAAGCTTTCTTT
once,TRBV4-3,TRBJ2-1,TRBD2,CASSQDERGGNEQFF,TGCGCCAGCAGCCAAGATGAGCGGGGGGGAAATGAGCAGTTCTTC
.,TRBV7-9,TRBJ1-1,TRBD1,CASSYRTGGGTEAFF,TGTGCCAGCAGTTATAGGACAGGGGGAGGCACTGAAGCTTTCTTT
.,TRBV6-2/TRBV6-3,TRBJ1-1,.,CASSSARKAEAFF,TGTGCCAGCAGTTCTGCCAGGAAGGCTGAAGCTTTCTTT
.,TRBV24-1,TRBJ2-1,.,CATSGARNNEQFF,TGTGCCACCAGTGGCGCCCGAAACAATGAGCAGTTCTTC
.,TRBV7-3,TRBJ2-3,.,CASSPGTHPRGDTQYF,TGTGCCAGCAGCCCCGGGACTCATCCTCGAGGGGATACGCAGTATTTT